This TCR beta chain was captured by sequencing in a study of T cells in Graves' hyperthyroidism and ophthalmopathy. Overall study context: Staff took peripheral blood when the initial diagnosis was made, before any treatment began. The study's findings and limits: The model's output predicted ophthalmopathy at a median of about 6.5 months prior to onset. In the blood, most expanded thyroid clonotypes above 0.001 appeared as well.

The CDR3 runs 16 residues. Germline assignment: CDR1 MDHEN and CDR2 SYDVKM. V lost 6 bases to trimming and J lost 0 bases, with 15 bases between them. Amplified TCR beta CDR3 regions came from RNA transcripts. An initial round of RT-PCR targeting the TCR CDR3 relied on the HTBI primer set. A single record per CDR3 protein comes from TCRdb applying MiXCR to the multiplex PCR reads. The table shows some 210,000 distinct CDR3 sequences, with 17% occurring only once. About this clonotype itself: Antigen: not known.

Stable hyperthyroidism: no ophthalmopathy progression over 18 months of follow-up. Sequencing input: blood. This receptor was taken from a man in his fifties with Graves' hyperthyroidism. The J gene is TRBJ2-1, the V gene TRBV28; D is unclear. The CDR3 region has the DNA TGTGCCAGCAGCCTACTACTACCGGGCTCCTACAATGAGCAGTTCTTC. Protein: CASSLLLPGSYNEQFF.